The 19 T cell receptor beta chains below all came from one sample that was sequenced in a study of blood T cell repertoires in COVID-19. Profiled with immunoSEQ multiplex PCR; TCRdb holds only in-frame clones, not every one. The table lists around 330,000 clones, around 85% of them singletons. Sample: PBMCs or T cells enriched from blood (not recorded which). The receptor source for this set is a woman aged 30 to 39 who had been exposed to COVID-19.

The chain has TRBV19 and TRBJ2-2, with D possibly TRBD1 on 6 matching bases. The germline gives CDR1 LNHDA, CDR2 SQIVND (reference sequence). This CDR3 is 16 amino acids long. Trimming pared 3 bases from V and 0 bases from J, leaving 11 bases between. The CDR3 DNA sequence: TGTGCCAGTAGTATCCAGGGGCTCTCGAACACCGGGGAGCTGTTTTTT. Its protein is CASSIQGLSNTGELFF.

The rearrangement uses TRBV11-3 and TRBJ2-2, with a tentative D call TRBD1 (5 bases). The germline V gene encodes CDR1 SGHNT and CDR2 YENEEA. CDR3 length: 15 amino acids. With 3 bases removed from V and 4 bases from J, the gap between germline ends came to 12 bases. The CDR3 spells CASSLQGPATGELFF. The CDR3 DNA follows: TGTGCCAGCAGCTTGCAGGGTCCGGCCACCGGGGAGCTGTTTTTT. Combining the CDR3 with reference TRBV11-3 and TRBJ2-2 gives the whole variable domain EAGVVQSPRYKIIEKKQPVAFWCNPISGHNTLYWYLQNLGQGPELLIRYENEEAVDDSQLPKDRFSAERLKGVDSTLKIQPAELGDSAVYLCASSLQGPATGELFFGEGSRLTVL.

This chain connects TRBV28 to TRBJ2-5; D not certain. The germline V gene encodes CDR1 MDHEN and CDR2 SYDVKM. This CDR3 is 13 amino acids long. The V gene lost 5 bases and the J gene lost 5 bases, with 12 bases spanning the gap. CDR3 in amino acids: CASSQSPMETQYF. The CDR3 region has the DNA TGTGCCAGCAGTCAGTCTCCAATGGAGACCCAGTACTTC.

The rearrangement uses TRBV28 and TRBJ1-6; TRBD1 matches 7 bases. CDR1 and CDR2 from the germline V gene are MDHEN and SYDVKM. After removal of 6 bases from V and 10 bases from J, the junction contained 9 bases not matched to a gene. The CDR3 contains 14 residues. In DNA, the CDR3 is TGTGCCAGCAGCCAGACAGGGATCCGGTCACCCCTCCACTTT. This translates into CASSQTGIRSPLHF. Full variable domain (rest looked up from reference TRBV28 and TRBJ1-6): DVKVTQSSRYLVKRTGEKVFLECVQDMDHENMFWYRQDPGLGLRLIYFSYDVKMKEKGDIPEGYSVSREKKERFSLILESASTNQTSMYLCASSQTGIRSPLHFGNGTRLTVT.

The chain combines TRBV7-3 with TRBJ2-2; D gene ambiguous. Germline V gene lookup returns CDR1 SGHTA and CDR2 FQGTGA. Trimming pared 1 base from V and 1 base from J, leaving 10 bases between. This CDR3 comprises 16 residues. The CDR3 DNA follows: TGTGCCAGCAGCTTAAGGTCGGCGGTGAACACCGGGGAGCTGTTTTTT. It yields the protein CASSLRSAVNTGELFF.

The V and J genes are TRBV18 and TRBJ1-2; TRBD1 might be the D (6 bases). Trimming took off 7 bases at V and 8 bases at J, with 20 bases between the two ends. The CDR3 spans 14 residues. Germline V CDR1 and CDR2: KGHSH, LQKENI. CDR3 DNA: TGTGCCAGCTGGGGGCAGGCCCTTTCAGGAGGCTACACCTTC. Protein: CASWGQALSGGYTF.

The chain employs TRBV14 and TRBJ1-1, with D possibly being TRBD1 (5 bases). Trimming took 0 bases from V and 3 from J, leaving 20 bases between them. The CDR3 runs 18 residues. Germline V lookup: CDR1 SGHDN, CDR2 FVKESK. CDR3 nucleotides: TGTGCCAGCAGCCAAGATGTCCAGGTATCCTTCAGGGACACTGAAGCTTTCTTT. Its translation is CASSQDVQVSFRDTEAFF. The full variable domain, rest sourced from reference TRBV14 and TRBJ1-1, is EAGVTQFPSHSVIEKGQTVTLRCDPISGHDNLYWYRRVMGKEIKFLLHFVKESKQDESGMPNNRFLAERTGGTYSTLKVQPAELEDSGVYFCASSQDVQVSFRDTEAFFGQGTRLTVV.

The chain joins TRBV20-1 to TRBJ1-2, with TRBD1 as a possible D gene (6 bases). V lost 3 bases and J 4 bases, leaving 15 bases between the germline ends. Germline loops: CDR1 DFQATT, CDR2 SNEGSKA (reference sequence). This CDR3 is built from 14 residues. The CDR3 protein is CSASRSDSLYGYTF. The CDR3 nucleotides read TGCAGTGCTAGTAGATCGGACAGCCTCTATGGCTACACCTTC.

The sample holds a few counts of this clone. The chain couples TRBV7-8 to TRBJ2-2; 7 bases match TRBD1. The CDR3 totals 12 residues. Per the germline V gene, CDR1 is SGHVS and CDR2 is FQNEAQ. The V gene end was trimmed by 6 bases and the J gene end by 13 bases; junction bases not matched to a gene: 8. The CDR3 sequence is CASSFRQGPLFF. CDR3 sequence (DNA): TGTGCCAGCAGTTTCCGACAGGGACCGCTGTTTTTT.

V usage is TRBV11-2 and J usage is TRBJ1-1; perhaps TRBD1 as D (5 bases). V lost 4 bases and J 11 bases, leaving 20 bases between the germline ends. This CDR3 is 14 amino acids long. Germline values: CDR1 SGHAT, CDR2 FQNNGV. For the CDR3, the DNA is TGTGCCAGCAGCTCTGCCTTAGGGGTCGCAGTGGCTTTCTTT. Amino acid sequence: CASSSALGVAVAFF.

The chain links TRBV27 to TRBJ1-6, with a tentative D call TRBD1 (6 bases). Germline lookup yields CDR1 MNHEY and CDR2 SMNVEV (reference sequence). Trimming took off 4 bases at V and 6 bases at J, with 16 bases between the two ends. The CDR3 consists of 16 residues. CDR3 DNA sequence: TGTGCCAGCAGTTCCCCTTTTGGGGGGGCTAATTCACCCCTCCACTTT. Translation: CASSSPFGGANSPLHF.

The V call is TRBV2, the J call TRBJ1-1; TRBD1 agrees at 8 bases. The CDR3 covers 15 residues. The V gene's germline CDR1 is SNHLY and CDR2 FYNNEI. V lost 6 bases and J lost 3; bases outside the gene matches: 9. The CDR3 spells CASSQQGALDTEAFF. The CDR3 DNA reads as TGTGCCAGCAGCCAGCAGGGGGCCCTAGACACTGAAGCTTTCTTT.

The J gene is TRBJ2-5, the V gene TRBV4-2; D is possibly TRBD1 (6 bases). Trimming took 4 bases from V and 2 from J, leaving 17 bases between them. Germline CDR1 reads LGHNA; CDR2 reads YNFKEQ. There are 16 residues in the CDR3. CDR3 residues: CASSLGWGQGQETQYF. The CDR3 region has the DNA TGTGCCAGCAGCCTAGGGTGGGGGCAGGGGCAAGAGACCCAGTACTTC.

This chain joins TRBV19 and TRBJ2-7, with D maybe TRBD2 (7 bases). Germline V gene lookup returns CDR1 LNHDA and CDR2 SQIVND (reference sequence). V was shortened by 6 bases and J by 5 bases, with 14 bases between the two germline ends. This CDR3 spans 13 amino acids. The CDR3 DNA is TGTGCCAGTAGCCGAGAGGGGGGGAACGAGCAGTACTTC. Residues: CASSREGGNEQYF.

V and J are TRBV6-5 and TRBJ1-4, with a weak D call TRBD1 (6 bases). The V end lost 3 bases, the J end lost 7 bases, and 18 bases lay between the germline ends. Germline V gene sequence: CDR1 MNHEY, CDR2 SVGAGI. This CDR3 region has 16 residues. CDR3 in amino acids: CASSYGTPRRGEKLFF. The DNA of the CDR3 is TGTGCCAGCAGTTATGGGACACCTCGACGGGGTGAAAAACTGTTTTTT.

The chain links TRBV5-8 to TRBJ1-2; TRBD1 agrees at 10 bases. V gave up 4 bases and J gave up 7 bases; unmatched junction bases: 4. The germline CDR1 and CDR2 sequences are SGHTS and YDEGEE. This CDR3 is built from 13 residues. As DNA, the CDR3 is TGTGCCAGCAGCCCCAGGGACAGGGGTGGCTACACCTTC. Translation: CASSPRDRGGYTF.

The chain uses TRBV2 and TRBJ2-7; 12 nucleotides align to TRBD2. The V gene end was trimmed by 6 bases and the J gene end by 3 bases; junction bases not matched to a gene: 3. Per germline, CDR1 SNHLY and CDR2 FYNNEI. The length of the CDR3 is 14 residues. CDR3 sequence reads: CASSLTSGGYEQYF. CDR3 sequence (DNA): TGTGCCAGCAGCCTGACTAGCGGGGGCTACGAGCAGTACTTC.

The CDR3 here is CAITGTGKGSPLHF. The CDR3 coding sequence is TGTGCCATCACCGGGACAGGGAAGGGGTCACCCCTCCACTTT. The gene calls are TRBV10-3 and TRBJ1-6, with 9 bases lining up with TRBD1. Unmatched junction bases numbered 8, after V lost 7 bases and J lost 10 bases. The CDR3 spans 14 residues. CDR1 and CDR2 from the germline V gene are ENHRY and SYGVKD.

This chain uses TRBV12-2 with TRBJ1-1; TRBD1 is the table's D call and was not checked against the DNA. TRBV12-2 is deemed a pseudogene. The CDR3 runs to 14 residues. The CDR3 loop reads CASRSGRTDLEAFF. For the CDR3, the DNA is TGTGCAAGTCGCTCCGGAAGGACAGATCTTGAAGCTTTCTTT.